This T cell receptor beta chain emerged from a study of PD-L1 blockade in urothelial cancer (dated 2017 in TCRdb). Regarding the study in general: Therapy was started at some point between 2013 and 2015 for all patients, and atezolizumab 1,200 mg was administered intravenously every 3 weeks. Pretreatment blood TCR-seq was available for about 28 patients, at least one posttreatment blood collection was obtained for about 24 patients, and tumor TCR-seq was available for about 24 patients. An ECOG performance status of 0 or 1 was recorded for the patients, and 0 to 3 prior chemotherapy regimens had been received by the patients. About 90% of the roughly 29 patients were identified as males with urothelial cancer of bladder origin, and a prior smoking history was reported by 18 of 29 patients. Whole exome sequencing and RNA sequencing of pretreatment tumors were performed alongside TCR sequencing in the same patients. Blood samples were analyzed at two time points: 3 weeks after treatment start (second dose) and 6 weeks after treatment start. Blood samples gave a median of about 130,000 T cells and some 83,000 unique TCRs, with a median clonality of 0.080. Pretreatment tumor samples and matched peripheral blood, collected serially before and after atezolizumab treatment, underwent TCR sequencing. Somatic, immune and clinical correlates of response to PD-L1 blockade with atezolizumab in urothelial cancer were the focus of an exploratory multi-omic analysis. Durable clinical benefit was defined as a progression-free survival longer than 6 months, and TCR features were additionally tested against progression-free survival and overall survival. Durable clinical benefit was achieved by nine patients but not by the remaining 20.

Of note for this clone: Its recognized antigen is unknown. No per-base quality is available; no much larger clone lies one base away.

Study-wide conclusions, independent of this receptor: Among patients with durable benefit, tumor-associated TCR clones showed greater expansion in peripheral blood 3 weeks after treatment started (n = 22, p = 0.022). Improved progression-free and overall survival was associated with having pretreatment peripheral blood TCR clonality below the median. Because of the small sample size (n of about 30) and the many exploratory analyses performed, the results are intended to be regarded as hypothesis-generating.

To estimate absolute template abundance from read counts, synthetic TCR analog templates were spiked into each PCR. TCRbeta CDR3 regions were amplified from genomic DNA with bias-controlled V and J gene primers using the immunoSEQ assay. Sequencing of rearranged TCRbeta segments was done at approximately 20X coverage. Concerning the study's data processing: Sequencing errors were corrected by clustering and CDR3s were annotated against IMGT to assign V, D and J genes. Out-of-frame and stop-codon sequences were excluded, and only productive TCRbeta rearrangements were used in downstream analyses. Clonality was calculated as one minus the Shannon entropy normalized by the log of the number of unique productive sequences. Clones differing between time points or between blood and tumor were identified using Fisher's exact test with Benjamini-Hochberg correction, with an adjusted p below 0.01 applied as the threshold. Drawn from immuneACCESS, this table holds only the in-frame rearrangements with V and J called that TCRdb kept. Clones are partly lost; checked studies trace under half to an unresolved V gene and leave the rest unexplained. V and J calls and clone size are copied from that table; D and trimming were computed from the DNA. This sample gives around 100,000 clones in total; about 89% of them show up just once. The ten largest clones represent about 0.92% of the sample.

The cohort comprised around 31 patients with locally advanced or metastatic urothelial carcinoma treated at Memorial Sloan Kettering on a trial protocol. Peripheral blood mononuclear cells were collected pretreatment and during treatment, with between 1 and 8 total time points obtained per patient. The Qiagen DNeasy Blood extraction kit was used to purify genomic DNA from total PBMCs and from tumor samples. PBMCs were collected pretreatment and during treatment and were isolated and stored as previously described. The sample was PBMCs, taken around atezolizumab (anti-PD-L1) treatment. This TCR was recovered from a woman of 80 years or more with urothelial cancer.

The nucleotides read TGTGCCATCAGTGACCTGGGCCAGCCCCAGCATTTT. This is translated as CAISDLGQPQHF. The chain joins TRBV10-3 to TRBJ1-5; the D gene is unclear. Based on the germline V gene, the CDR1 and CDR2 sequences are ENHRY and SYGVKD. Trimming removed 3 bases from V and 7 bases from J, leaving 7 bases between the germline ends. The CDR3 contains 12 residues, cysteine and phenylalanine counted. The only DNA kept is the CDR3, 36 bases in frame from the first base.